This TCR beta chain appears in the sequencing data of a study of blood T cell repertoires in COVID-19 (TCRdb year 2020). Looking at the study overall: Samples from collaborators originated in the United States, Italy and Spain and spanned both the acute and convalescent phases of COVID-19. Deeply sampled blood TCRbeta repertoires from subjects exposed to, actively infected with, or recovered from COVID-19 were included in the dataset. Nearly every sample came with metadata listing a de-identified subject ID, COVID-19 status, age in years and sex. The material from the prospective study consisted of cDNA or gDNA derived from T cells, B-cell-depleted T cells, or PBMCs. Where HLA class I and class II types were available, the types were taken from metadata supplied by the sample provider, not from assay-based typing. The samples were drawn from two sources: the first 160 participants of the ongoing ImmuneRACE study, and about 1,300 subjects contributed by 6 global collaborators. A freely available public database, intended as a resource for researchers studying the immune response to SARS-CoV-2, is where the repertoires were released.

What the authors observed across the whole study: The amount of clinical and demographic metadata varied by source and participant and was provided uncurated.

As regards this clone: Its target antigen remains unknown. No qualities accompany the bases; no much larger clone lies one base away.

TCRbeta CDR3 regions were amplified from genomic DNA by means of the immunoSEQ Assay, a bias-controlled multiplex PCR. In the original analysis: The number of nucleated cells in each sample was estimated by amplification of reference gene primers within the assay. Sequence reads were collapsed and filtered to measure the absolute abundance of every unique TCRbeta CDR3 rearrangement. For each sample, productive Simpson clonality was calculated as the square root of Simpson's diversity index over productive rearrangements. Not all clones reach the TCRdb copy of this immuneACCESS table, which keeps in-frame sequences only. Checked studies attribute under half of the gap to unresolved V genes and leave the rest unexplained. The V and J calls and clone size are taken from that table; D and trimming were inferred from the DNA. The sample table contains fewer than 200,000 clones; only one count was recorded for approximately 91% of them. The ten largest account for almost 5% of the sample.

The germline V gene sets CDR1 to SGHRS and CDR2 to YFSETQ. The CDR3 runs 17 residues from the cysteine to the phenylalanine. Only CDR3 DNA is held: 51 bases, read in frame from base 1. V lost 8 bases and J lost 0 bases, and the count of bases not matched to a germline gene is 10. At one collaborating source in Seattle, patients were enrolled during active infection and were followed longitudinally through the course of disease. Each collaborating institution followed its own protocols to collect whole blood in K2EDTA tubes. Collaborator samples were shipped for TCRbeta analysis as frozen whole blood, isolated PBMCs, or DNA extracted from either sample type.

The material sequenced was peripheral blood. The chain is encoded by TRBV5-1 joined to TRBJ2-7, with TRBD2 matching 14 junction bases. The clonotype was recovered from a man aged 18 to 30 with COVID-19, enrolled during active disease. The CDR3: CARRTSGRFRDSYEQYF. The DNA sequence is TGCGCCAGGAGGACTAGCGGGAGGTTCAGGGACTCCTACGAGCAGTACTTC.